The sequence of this T cell receptor (beta chain) was determined in a study of Graves' ophthalmopathy and Graves' hyperthyroidism. This clonotype was picked up many times. V lost 5 bases and J 1 base, leaving 8 bases between the germline ends. This CDR3 is 13 amino acids long. The germline V gene encodes CDR1 PRHDT and CDR2 FYEKMQ (reference sequence). Scientists amplified the TCR beta CDR3 regions from RNA transcripts. Second-round multiplex PCR came after first-round RT-PCR with HTBI primers. TCRdb reprocessed the multiplex PCR reads via MiXCR and lists one record per CDR3 protein. Altogether over a million distinct CDR3 sequences are present, 36% being singletons, with the ten largest covering 11%.

This TCR came from an adult man with Graves' hyperthyroidism. Sequenced material: peripheral blood or thyroid tissue (not recorded which). The rearrangement uses TRBV13 and TRBJ1-2; no clear D gene. The DNA for the CDR3 is TGTGCCAGCAGCATGGACCGTAACTATGGCTACACCTTC. It yields the protein CASSMDRNYGYTF. Drawing the rest from reference TRBV13 and TRBJ1-2, the complete variable domain is AAGVIQSPRHLIKEKRETATLKCYPIPRHDTVYWYQQGPGQDPQFLISFYEKMQSDKGSIPDRFSAQQFSDYHSELNMSSLELGDSALYFCASSMDRNYGYTFGSGTRLTVV.